Listed below are T cell receptor beta chains from one sample, sequenced in a study of regulatory T cells in long-lasting Graves disease. MiXCR was run by TCRdb on the multiplex PCR reads, yielding one entry per CDR3 protein. This table has 450,000 to 650,000 distinct CDR3 sequences, roughly a sixth appearing once. The sample was also reused in another study, on T cells in Graves' hyperthyroidism and ophthalmopathy.

Sequenced here: peripheral blood mononuclear cells (PBMCs), sampled at new diagnosis, from a patient treated with antithyroid drugs. These receptors were obtained from a woman aged 40 to 65 with Graves disease. The CDR3 runs from the conserved cysteine through the conserved F or W. The D gene is left open where the match is weak. Some rows have no size entry. The others give once, few or many, or a class for an expanded clone.

D gene	J gene	V gene	clone size	CDR3 protein	CDR3 DNA
.	TRBJ1-2	TRBV6-1	many	CASSEVFYDGYTF	TGTGCCAGCAGTGAAGTATTTTACGACGGCTACACCTTC
TRBD1	TRBJ1-2	TRBV19	few	CASSITGQGAFGYTF	TGTGCCAGTAGTATTACGGGACAGGGGGCATTTGGCTACACCTTC
TRBD1	TRBJ2-7	TRBV28	many	CASSTGPYEQYF	TGTGCCTCATCGACAGGGCCCTACGAGCAGTACTTC
TRBD2	TRBJ2-5	TRBV7-9	many	CASSLSGGGSQETQYF	TGTGCCAGCAGCTTATCAGGCGGGGGGTCCCAAGAGACCCAGTACTTC
TRBD1	TRBJ1-5	TRBV5-5	few	CASSLEQGAQPQHF	TGTGCCAGCAGCTTGGAGCAGGGGGCCCAGCCCCAGCATTTT
.	TRBJ2-6	TRBV18	.	CASSPWDTGANVLTF	TGTGCCAGCTCACCTTGGGACACTGGGGCCAACGTCCTGACTTTC
.	TRBJ2-5	TRBV20-1	few	CSANPVAHTQETQYF	TGCAGTGCTAACCCGGTCGCTCACACACAAGAGACCCAGTACTTC
TRBD1	TRBJ2-2	TRBV5-1	.	CASSPWTGENTGELFF	TGCGCCAGCAGCCCATGGACAGGGGAAAACACCGGGGAGCTGTTTTTT
TRBD1	TRBJ2-5	TRBV14	.	CASSLLPGQGPQETQYF	TGTGCCAGCAGCCTACTACCGGGACAGGGGCCGCAAGAGACCCAGTACTTC
TRBD2	TRBJ2-5	TRBV20-1	few	CSAKRAGGDETQYF	TGCAGTGCCAAAAGAGCGGGGGGCGATGAGACCCAGTACTTC
.	TRBJ2-7	TRBV4-1	few	CASSQVVGNTYEQYF	TGCGCCAGCAGCCAAGTCGTGGGAAACACTTACGAGCAGTACTTC
TRBD1	TRBJ2-3	TRBV11-2	many	CASSSLTGFGSTDTQYF	TGTGCCAGCAGCTCCCTGACAGGGTTTGGAAGCACAGATACGCAGTATTTT
.	TRBJ2-1	TRBV28	few	CASSGFRNEQFF	TGTGCCAGCAGTGGTTTTAGGAATGAGCAGTTCTTC
.	TRBJ1-1	TRBV7-6	many	CASSLVGGGSTEAFF	TGTGCCAGCAGCTTAGTGGGGGGAGGGAGCACTGAAGCTTTCTTT
TRBD1	TRBJ1-5	TRBV10-3	many	CATGQGVVYSNQPQHF	TGTGCCACGGGACAGGGCGTCGTCTATAGCAATCAGCCCCAGCATTTT
.	TRBJ2-7	TRBV2	many	CASRGPLSYEQYF	TGTGCCAGCAGAGGACCCCTCTCCTACGAGCAGTACTTC
.	TRBJ2-3	TRBV2	few	CASRGFGGDFTDTQYF	TGTGCCAGCAGAGGGTTTGGCGGGGACTTCACAGATACGCAGTATTTT
TRBD1	TRBJ2-1	TRBV6-5	.	CASSYAGTGLAEQFF	TGTGCCAGCAGTTACGCGGGGACAGGGCTGGCTGAGCAGTTCTTC
.	TRBJ1-5	TRBV27	many	CASSFQGAHQPQHF	TGTGCCAGCAGTTTTCAGGGTGCGCATCAGCCCCAGCATTTT
.	TRBJ2-1	TRBV3-1	many	CASSPTRDIFHEQFF	TGTGCCAGCAGCCCAACCCGGGACATTTTCCATGAGCAGTTCTTC
.	TRBJ2-7	TRBV5-1	few	CASSLAGGGRGYEQYF	TGCGCCAGCAGCTTGGCCGGAGGGGGCAGGGGCTACGAGCAGTACTTC
TRBD1	TRBJ2-7	TRBV18	many	CASSPTTGPYEQYF	TGTGCCAGCTCACCAACGACAGGGCCCTACGAGCAGTACTTC
.	TRBJ2-3	TRBV12-3/TRBV12-4	many	CASTGEADTQYF	TGTGCCAGCACCGGGGAGGCCGATACGCAGTATTTT
.	TRBJ2-4	TRBV14	few	CASSQDGPGVIAKNIQYF	TGTGCCAGCAGCCAAGACGGGCCAGGGGTGATTGCCAAAAACATTCAGTACTTC
.	TRBJ2-7	TRBV15	.	CATSRDDSSF	TGTGCCACCAGCAGAGATGACAGCAGCTTC
.	TRBJ2-2	TRBV6-1	.	CASSLYNTGELFF	TGTGCCAGCAGCCTTTACAACACCGGGGAGCTGTTTTTT
.	TRBJ1-2	TRBV7-9	.	CASSSKWELNYGYTF	TGTGCCAGCAGCTCAAAATGGGAACTCAACTATGGCTACACCTTC
.	TRBJ1-2	TRBV4-2	.	CASSQEVLSNYGYTF	TGTGCCAGCAGCCAAGAGGTGTTGAGTAACTATGGCTACACCTTC
TRBD1	TRBJ1-2	TRBV15	.	CATSRAGQLYGYTF	TGTGCCACCAGCAGGGCGGGACAGTTGTATGGCTACACCTTC
.	TRBJ2-1	TRBV3-1	many	CASSPVRRYNEQFF	TGTGCCAGCAGCCCGGTACGTCGATACAATGAGCAGTTCTTC
.	TRBJ1-2	TRBV11-2	.	CASSTKQGLPVYGYTF	TGTGCCAGCAGCACAAAACAGGGTCTTCCCGTTTATGGCTACACCTTC
TRBD2	TRBJ2-3	TRBV4-2	.	CASSQDRRSGGKDTQYF	TGTGCCAGCAGCCAAGATCGTCGGAGCGGGGGAAAAGATACGCAGTATTTT
.	TRBJ2-2	TRBV28	many	CASSPLGSLVAGELFF	TGTGCCAGCAGTCCGCTCGGGAGTTTAGTGGCCGGGGAGCTGTTTTTT
.	TRBJ1-2	TRBV12-3/TRBV12-4	many	CASSFRVGYGYTF	TGTGCCAGCAGTTTCAGGGTAGGGTATGGCTACACCTTC
.	TRBJ1-1	TRBV12-3/TRBV12-4	many	CASTRGYFEAFF	TGTGCCAGCACGAGGGGGTACTTTGAAGCTTTCTTT
TRBD2	TRBJ2-5	TRBV5-1	.	CASSSGLAGGREETQYF	TGCGCCAGCAGCTCGGGGTTAGCGGGGGGCCGAGAAGAGACCCAGTACTTC
.	TRBJ2-1	TRBV20-1	.	CSAKLGGGDNEQFF	TGCAGTGCTAAATTGGGTGGCGGGGACAATGAGCAGTTCTTC
TRBD1	TRBJ1-4	TRBV25-1	.	CASSEATGGATNEKLFF	TGTGCCAGCAGTGAGGCGACAGGGGGCGCAACTAATGAAAAACTGTTTTTT
TRBD1	TRBJ1-2	TRBV12-3/TRBV12-4	many	CASSPTGLYGYTF	TGTGCCAGCAGCCCGACAGGGCTCTATGGCTACACCTTC
.	TRBJ2-5	TRBV10-3	.	CAISESRRGRQETQYF	TGTGCCATCAGTGAGTCAAGACGGGGGCGCCAAGAGACCCAGTACTTC
TRBD1	TRBJ1-1	TRBV4-1	few	CASSPRGQGATEAFF	TGCGCCAGCAGCCCCAGGGGACAGGGGGCCACTGAAGCTTTCTTT
.	TRBJ1-5	TRBV6-1	.	CASSVHGENGSNQPQHF	TGTGCCAGCAGTGTACACGGGGAAAATGGGAGCAATCAGCCCCAGCATTTT
.	TRBJ2-1	TRBV7-9	few	CASSSVGVNEQFF	TGTGCCAGCAGCTCAGTCGGGGTCAATGAGCAGTTCTTC